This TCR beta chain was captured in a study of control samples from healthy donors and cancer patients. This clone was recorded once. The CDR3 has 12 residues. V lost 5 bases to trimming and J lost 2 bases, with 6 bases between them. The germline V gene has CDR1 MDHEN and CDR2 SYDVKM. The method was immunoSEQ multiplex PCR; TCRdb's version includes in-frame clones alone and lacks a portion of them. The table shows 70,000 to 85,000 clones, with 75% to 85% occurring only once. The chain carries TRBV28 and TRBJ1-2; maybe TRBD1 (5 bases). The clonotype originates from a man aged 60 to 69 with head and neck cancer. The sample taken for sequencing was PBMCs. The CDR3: CASSGGNYGYTF. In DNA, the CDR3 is TGTGCCAGCAGTGGGGGGAACTATGGCTACACCTTC.